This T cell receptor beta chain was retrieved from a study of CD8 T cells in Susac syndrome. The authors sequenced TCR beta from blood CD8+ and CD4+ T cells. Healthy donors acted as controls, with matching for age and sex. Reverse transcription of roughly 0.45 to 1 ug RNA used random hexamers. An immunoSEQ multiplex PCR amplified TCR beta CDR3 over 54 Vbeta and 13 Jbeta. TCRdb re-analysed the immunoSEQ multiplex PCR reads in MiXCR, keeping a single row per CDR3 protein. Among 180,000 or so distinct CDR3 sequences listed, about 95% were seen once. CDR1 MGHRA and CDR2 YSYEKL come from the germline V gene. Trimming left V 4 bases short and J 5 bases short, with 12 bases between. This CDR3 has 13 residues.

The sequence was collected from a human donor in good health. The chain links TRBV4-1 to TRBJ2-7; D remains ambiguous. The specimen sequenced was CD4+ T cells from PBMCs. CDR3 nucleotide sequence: TGCGCCAGCAGCCCCCAACCCCTCCACGAGCAGTACTTC. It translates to CASSPQPLHEQYF.